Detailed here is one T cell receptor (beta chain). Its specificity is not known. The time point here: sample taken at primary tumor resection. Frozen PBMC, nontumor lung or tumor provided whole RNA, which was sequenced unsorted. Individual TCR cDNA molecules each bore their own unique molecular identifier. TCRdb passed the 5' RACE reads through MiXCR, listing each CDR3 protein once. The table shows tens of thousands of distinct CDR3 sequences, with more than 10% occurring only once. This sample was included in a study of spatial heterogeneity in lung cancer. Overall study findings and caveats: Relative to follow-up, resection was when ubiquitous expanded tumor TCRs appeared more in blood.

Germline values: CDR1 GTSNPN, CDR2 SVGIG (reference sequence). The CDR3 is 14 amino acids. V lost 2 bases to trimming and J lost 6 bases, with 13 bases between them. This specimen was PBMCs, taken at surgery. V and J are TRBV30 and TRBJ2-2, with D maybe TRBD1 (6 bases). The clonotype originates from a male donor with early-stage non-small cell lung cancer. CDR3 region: CAWSLGAPAGELFF. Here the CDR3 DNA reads TGTGCCTGGAGTTTGGGGGCGCCGGCCGGGGAGCTGTTTTTT.